The entry below gives a single T cell receptor beta chain sequence along with its context. The source of the sample is a study of blood T cell repertoires in COVID-19. Looking at the study overall: Samples taken during acute and convalescent COVID-19 were collected in the United States, Italy and Spain. PBMCs, B-cell-depleted T cells, or T cells were the source of the cDNA or gDNA that made up the material.

In the authors' workflow: Amplification of reference gene primers was used by the study to estimate nucleated cell counts. Libraries were prepared by immunoSEQ multiplex PCR; TCRdb keeps only in-frame clonotypes and omits some of them. V, J and clone size reflect that table, while D and trimming were determined from the DNA. The table records fewer than 120,000 clones, approximately 90% of them present only once. V gave up 5 bases and J gave up 11 bases; unmatched junction bases: 6. The CDR3 loop spans 12 amino acids. Germline values: CDR1 SNHLY, CDR2 FYNNEI. The J gene is TRBJ2-3, the V gene TRBV2; 8 nucleotides match TRBD1. The sequenced sample consisted of peripheral blood. This receptor was identified in a human donor in a cohort sampled during active COVID-19. The CDR3 nucleotides read TGTGCCAGCAGTATAAGACAGGGGATGCAGTATTTT. As protein: CASSIRQGMQYF.